The 22 T cell receptor beta chains reported below all come from one sample, sequenced in a study of cytomegalovirus exposure and HLA in healthy donors (dated by TCRdb to the late 2010s). Library creation used the immunoSEQ multiplex PCR assay. The multiplex PCR relied on a mix of 60 forward primers for TCR Vbeta segments and 13 reverse primers for TCR Jbeta segments. What TCRdb holds here is the immuneACCESS table cut down to in-frame rearrangements. Part of the clones is not present; checked against another copy, under half of the missing clones reflect an unresolved V gene, and the others are unexplained. Within this sample are tens of thousands of clones, with 70% to 75% of them counted one time only. The top ten clones comprise roughly 5.7% of the sample. Sequenced sample: PBMCs. These receptors all come from a woman aged 30 to 39 in good health and CMV-seronegative.

This chain uses TRBV27 with TRBJ2-1; TRBD2 aligns across 9 bases. The CDR3 runs 15 residues. V was pared by 6 bases and J by 4 bases, with 7 bases of the junction left unmatched. The germline CDR1 and CDR2 sequences are MNHEY and SMNVEV (reference sequence). This chain's CDR3 is CASSLLAGRYNEQFF. The CDR3 DNA reads TGTGCCAGCAGCCTGCTAGCGGGACGATACAATGAGCAGTTCTTC.

This chain connects TRBV19 to TRBJ2-7, with D maybe TRBD1 (5 bases). Germline CDR1 is LNHDA and CDR2 is SQIVND (reference sequence). The CDR3 consists of 12 residues. Trimming removed 11 bases from V and 9 bases from J, with 20 bases in between. The CDR3 here is CALMGRVVVQYV. The CDR3 DNA reads TGTGCCCTTATGGGCAGGGTAGTAGTGCAGTACGTC.

This chain links TRBV5-5 with TRBJ2-1; maybe TRBD2 (6 bases). The CDR3 spans 15 residues. V lost 4 bases, J lost 2 bases, and 13 bases lay in between. Per germline, CDR1 SGHKS and CDR2 YYEKEE (reference sequence). The CDR3 loop is CASSPGGGPYNEQFF. Here the CDR3 DNA reads TGTGCCAGCAGCCCCGGGGGAGGTCCCTACAATGAGCAGTTCTTC.

The V gene is TRBV25-1, the J gene TRBJ2-5; D uncertain. V was trimmed by 1 base and J by 1 base, leaving 7 bases between them. The germline V gene has CDR1 MGHDK and CDR2 SYGVNS. The length of the CDR3 is 14 residues. The CDR3 nucleotides are TGTGCCAGCAGTGAATCCAGGATCCAAGAGACCCAGTACTTC. Translated, it gives CASSESRIQETQYF.

The chain uses TRBV7-2 and TRBJ1-3; 9 nucleotides line up with TRBD1. Germline lookup yields CDR1 SGHTA and CDR2 FQGNSA. V lost 4 bases and J lost 1; bases outside the gene matches: 2. This CDR3 is 15 amino acids long. CDR3 region: CASSYRGRSGNTIYF. The CDR3 DNA is TGTGCCAGCAGCTACAGGGGGCGGTCTGGAAACACCATATATTTT. Full variable domain (remainder filled in from reference TRBV7-2 and TRBJ1-3): GAGVSQSPSNKVTEKGKDVELRCDPISGHTALYWYRQSLGQGLEFLIYFQGNSAPDKSGLPSDRFSAERTGGSVSTLTIQRTQQEDSAVYLCASSYRGRSGNTIYFGEGSWLTVV.

V usage is TRBV2 and J usage is TRBJ2-2, with 8 bases matching TRBD2. V dropped 3 bases and J dropped 7; count of bases not matched to a gene: 7. This CDR3 has 15 amino acids. From germline, CDR1 is SNHLY and CDR2 FYNNEI. Here the CDR3 reads CASSESTSVVGELFF. The CDR3 DNA is TGTGCCAGCAGTGAGTCGACTAGCGTGGTCGGGGAGCTGTTTTTT.

V is TRBV4-3 and J is TRBJ2-3; 7 bases match TRBD2. This CDR3 comprises 18 residues. Germline lookup yields CDR1 LGHNA and CDR2 YSLEER. V shed 0 bases, J shed 2 bases, and the junction held 11 bases outside the gene matches. The CDR3 protein is CASSQDHLPSGPTDTQYF. The CDR3, as DNA: TGCGCCAGCAGCCAAGACCACCTCCCTAGCGGCCCCACAGATACGCAGTATTTT.

This chain joins TRBV6-5 and TRBJ2-2; the match to TRBD2 covers 8 bases. Germline-derived CDR1 and CDR2 are MNHEY and SVGAGI. J lost 0 bases, V lost 6 bases, and 3 bases had no gene match. The CDR3 sequence is 15 residues long. The CDR3 nucleotides read TGTGCCAGCAGGTCACTAGCGGCGAACACCGGGGAGCTGTTTTTT. Amino acids: CASRSLAANTGELFF.

The chain couples TRBV29-1 to TRBJ2-2; D gene uncertain. There are 13 residues in the CDR3. V was clipped by 8 bases and J by 0 bases, with 10 bases between them. Per germline, CDR1 SQVTM and CDR2 ANQGSEA. Written as DNA, the CDR3 is TGCAGCTCCAGACAACCGAACACCGGGGAGCTGTTTTTT. It is translated as CSSRQPNTGELFF.

The V and J genes are TRBV29-1 and TRBJ1-1; 7 nucleotides agree with TRBD1. The trim removed 6 bases at V and 11 bases at J, leaving 15 bases unmatched. CDR1 SQVTM and CDR2 ANQGSEA come from the germline V gene. This CDR3 contains 13 residues. CDR3 bases: TGCAGCGTCCACAAGACAGGGCGTCGTGAGGCTTTCTTT. It yields the protein CSVHKTGRREAFF.

This chain joins TRBV2 and TRBJ1-2; the match to TRBD1 covers 8 bases. CDR1 is SNHLY, CDR2 FYNNEI, per germline. The CDR3 totals 15 residues. V lost 5 bases to trimming and J lost 2 bases; unmatched junction nucleotides: 7. CDR3 sequence (DNA): TGTGCCAGCAGTCGACGGACAGGGCTGAACTATGGCTACACCTTC. Translated, it gives CASSRRTGLNYGYTF.

The chain joins TRBV5-1 to TRBJ1-4, with TRBD1 matching 11 bases. There are 17 residues in the CDR3. Per germline, CDR1 SGHRS and CDR2 YFSETQ. The J segment lost 0 bases and the V segment lost 4 bases, leaving 5 bases of the junction unmatched. CDR3 residues: CASSPGTGGATNEKLFF. The CDR3 DNA is TGCGCCAGCAGCCCGGGGACAGGGGGGGCAACTAATGAAAAACTGTTTTTT. The variable domain in full, completed from reference TRBV5-1 and TRBJ1-4, reads KAGVTQTPRYLIKTRGQQVTLSCSPISGHRSVSWYQQTPGQGLQFLFEYFSETQRNKGNFPGRFSGRQFSNSRSEMNVSTLELGDSALYLCASSPGTGGATNEKLFFGSGTQLSVL.

In its sample, this clone was seen once. The chain employs TRBV28 and TRBJ2-7, with 10 bases identical to TRBD1. This CDR3 contains 16 residues. The V segment lost 4 bases and the J segment 3 bases; nucleotides outside the gene matches: 9. Germline loops: CDR1 MDHEN, CDR2 SYDVKM. CDR3 in DNA: TGTGCCAGCAGTTCCCTCCGACAGGGGGCCGTCTACGAGCAGTACTTC. It encodes CASSSLRQGAVYEQYF. The entire variable domain, with the rest obtained from reference TRBV28 and TRBJ2-7, is as follows: DVKVTQSSRYLVKRTGEKVFLECVQDMDHENMFWYRQDPGLGLRLIYFSYDVKMKEKGDIPEGYSVSREKKERFSLILESASTNQTSMYLCASSSLRQGAVYEQYFGPGTRLTVT.

J is TRBJ2-7 and V is TRBV6-1, with 12 bases aligning to TRBD2. Germline V gene lookup returns CDR1 MNHNS and CDR2 SASEGT. CDR3 length equals 15 residues. With V trimmed by 4 bases and J by 0 bases, 1 base remained unmatched. The chain's CDR3 is CASSVTSGSSYEQYV. In DNA form, the CDR3 reads TGTGCCAGCAGTGTGACTAGCGGGAGCTCCTACGAGCAGTACGTC.

The V and J genes are TRBV5-4 and TRBJ2-3; D is possibly TRBD2 (6 bases). This CDR3 has 15 amino acids. V lost 4 bases and J 2 bases, leaving 14 bases between the germline ends. The germline V gene has CDR1 SGHNT and CDR2 YYREEE (reference sequence). The CDR3 bases are TGTGCCAGCAGCCCCCAGGGACTGTACACAGATACGCAGTATTTT. Translation: CASSPQGLYTDTQYF.

The chain links TRBV6-1 to TRBJ1-2; 7 bases match TRBD1. The ends lost 5 bases at V and 8 bases at J; junction bases unmatched: 11. The germline gives CDR1 MNHNS, CDR2 SASEGT. The CDR3 is 14 amino acids. The CDR3 region has the DNA TGTGCCAGCAGTAGTTCGACAGGGCTAGGGGGCTACACCTTC. Its translation is CASSSSTGLGGYTF.

The chain joins TRBV7-3 to TRBJ2-3, with 8 positions matching TRBD2. Germline V lookup: CDR1 SGHTA, CDR2 FQGTGA. The V segment lost 3 bases and the J segment 1 base; nucleotides outside the gene matches: 0. The CDR3 sequence is 14 residues long. CDR3 amino acids: CASSFSGGTDTQYF. The CDR3, as DNA: TGTGCCAGCAGCTTTAGCGGGGGCACAGATACGCAGTATTTT.

The CDR3 sequence is CASSSQSTASNEKLFF. Written as DNA, the CDR3 is TGCGCCAGCAGCTCCCAATCGACAGCCTCTAATGAAAAACTGTTTTTT. The chain has TRBV5-1 and TRBJ1-4; maybe TRBD1 (5 bases). V lost 3 bases to trimming and J lost 3 bases, with 15 bases between them. The CDR3 totals 16 residues. From germline, CDR1 is SGHRS and CDR2 YFSETQ. The variable domain in full, with the rest retrieved from reference TRBV5-1 and TRBJ1-4, is KAGVTQTPRYLIKTRGQQVTLSCSPISGHRSVSWYQQTPGQGLQFLFEYFSETQRNKGNFPGRFSGRQFSNSRSEMNVSTLELGDSALYLCASSSQSTASNEKLFFGSGTQLSVL.

The J gene is TRBJ2-7, the V gene TRBV6-1, with a weak D call TRBD1 (6 bases). V was clipped by 8 bases and J by 6 bases, with 17 bases between them. CDR1 is MNHNS, CDR2 SASEGT, per germline. This CDR3 has 13 residues. Here the CDR3 DNA reads TGTGCCAGCTCTCGGAACAGGGCGTCCGAGCAGTACTTC. Translation: CASSRNRASEQYF.

The V and J genes are TRBV29-1 and TRBJ2-7, with D perhaps TRBD1 (5 bases). Germline values: CDR1 SQVTM, CDR2 ANQGSEA. The CDR3 totals 10 residues. The CDR3 region has the DNA TGCAGGGACAAGATCTACGAGCAGTACGTC. Amino acid sequence: CRDKIYEQYV.

The V call is TRBV11-2, the J call TRBJ1-2; 7 bases map to TRBD1. Trimming cost V 4 bases and J 4 bases; bases outside gene matches: 12. CDR3 length: 16 residues. Germline V gives CDR1 SGHAT, CDR2 FQNNGV. CDR3 residues: CASSSIQGEGIYGYTF. CDR3 DNA: TGTGCCAGCAGCTCAATCCAGGGGGAAGGAATCTATGGCTACACCTTC.

The CDR3 loop is CASSEIGRGTEAFF. The CDR3 DNA reads TGTGCCAGTAGTGAGATAGGGCGGGGCACTGAAGCTTTCTTT. The chain joins TRBV19 to TRBJ1-1; D uncertain. This CDR3 has 14 amino acids. The ends were cut back, 5 bases at V and 4 bases at J, with 14 bases in the middle. CDR1 is LNHDA and CDR2 is SQIVND in the germline V gene (reference sequence).